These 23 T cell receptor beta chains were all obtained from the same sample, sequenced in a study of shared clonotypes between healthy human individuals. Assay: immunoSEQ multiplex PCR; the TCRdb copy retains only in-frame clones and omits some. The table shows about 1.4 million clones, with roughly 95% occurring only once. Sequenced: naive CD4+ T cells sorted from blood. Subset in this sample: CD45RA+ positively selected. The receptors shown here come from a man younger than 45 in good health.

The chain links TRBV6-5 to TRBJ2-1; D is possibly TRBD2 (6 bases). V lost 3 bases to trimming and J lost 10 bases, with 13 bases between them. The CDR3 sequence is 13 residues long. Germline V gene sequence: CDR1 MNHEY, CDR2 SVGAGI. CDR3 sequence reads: CASSYVTGGEQFF. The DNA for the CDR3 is TGTGCCAGCAGTTATGTGACTGGGGGGGAGCAGTTCTTC.

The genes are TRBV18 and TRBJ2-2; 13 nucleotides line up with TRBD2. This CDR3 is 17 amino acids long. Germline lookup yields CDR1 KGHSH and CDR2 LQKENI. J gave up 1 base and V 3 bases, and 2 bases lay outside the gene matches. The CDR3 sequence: CASSPRTSGRNTGELFF. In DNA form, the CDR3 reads TGTGCCAGCTCACCTAGGACTAGCGGGAGGAACACCGGGGAGCTGTTTTTT. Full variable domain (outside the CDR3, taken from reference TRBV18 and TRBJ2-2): NAGVMQNPRHLVRRRGQEARLRCSPMKGHSHVYWYRQLPEEGLKFMVYLQKENIIDESGMPKERFSAEFPKEGPSILRIQQVVRGDSAAYFCASSPRTSGRNTGELFFGEGSRLTVL.

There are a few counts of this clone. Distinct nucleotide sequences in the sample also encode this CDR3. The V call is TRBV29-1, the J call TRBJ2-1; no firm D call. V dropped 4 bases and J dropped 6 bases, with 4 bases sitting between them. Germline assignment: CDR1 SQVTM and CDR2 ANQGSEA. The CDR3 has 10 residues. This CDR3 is CSVGVNEQFF. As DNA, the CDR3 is TGCAGCGTTGGGGTCAATGAGCAGTTCTTC.

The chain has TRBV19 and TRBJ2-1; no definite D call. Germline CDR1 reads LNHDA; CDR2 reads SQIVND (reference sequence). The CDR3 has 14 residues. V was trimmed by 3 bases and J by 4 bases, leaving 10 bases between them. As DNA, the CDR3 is TGTGCCAGTAGTATGGAATTGGGGTACAATGAGCAGTTCTTC. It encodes CASSMELGYNEQFF.

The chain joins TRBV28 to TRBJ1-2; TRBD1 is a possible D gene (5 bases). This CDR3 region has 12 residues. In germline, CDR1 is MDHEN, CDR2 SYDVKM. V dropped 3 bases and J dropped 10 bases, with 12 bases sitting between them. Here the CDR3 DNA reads TGTGCCAGCAGTTTCGACCCACAGGCCTACACCTTC. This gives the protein CASSFDPQAYTF.

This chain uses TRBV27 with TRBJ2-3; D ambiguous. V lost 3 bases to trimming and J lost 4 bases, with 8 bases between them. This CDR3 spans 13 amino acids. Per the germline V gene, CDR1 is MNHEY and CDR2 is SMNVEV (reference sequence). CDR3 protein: CASSFPGADTQYF. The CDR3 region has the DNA TGTGCCAGCAGTTTTCCTGGGGCAGATACGCAGTATTTT.

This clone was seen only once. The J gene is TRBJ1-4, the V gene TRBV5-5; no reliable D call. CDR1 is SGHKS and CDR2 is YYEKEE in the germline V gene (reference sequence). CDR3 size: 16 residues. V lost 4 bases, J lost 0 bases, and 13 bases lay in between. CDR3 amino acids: CASSGRAVATNEKLFF. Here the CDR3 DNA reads TGTGCCAGCAGCGGTAGGGCGGTTGCAACTAATGAAAAACTGTTTTTT. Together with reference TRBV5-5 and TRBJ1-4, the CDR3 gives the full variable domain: DAGVTQSPTHLIKTRGQQVTLRCSPISGHKSVSWYQQVLGQGPQFIFQYYEKEERGRGNFPDRFSARQFPNYSSELNVNALLLGDSALYLCASSGRAVATNEKLFFGSGTQLSVL.

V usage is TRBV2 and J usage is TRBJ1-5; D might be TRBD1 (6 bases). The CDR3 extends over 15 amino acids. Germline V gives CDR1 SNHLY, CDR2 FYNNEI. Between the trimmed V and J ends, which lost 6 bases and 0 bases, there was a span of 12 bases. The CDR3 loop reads CASREQGVSNQPQHF. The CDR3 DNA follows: TGTGCCAGCAGGGAACAGGGCGTTAGCAATCAGCCCCAGCATTTT.

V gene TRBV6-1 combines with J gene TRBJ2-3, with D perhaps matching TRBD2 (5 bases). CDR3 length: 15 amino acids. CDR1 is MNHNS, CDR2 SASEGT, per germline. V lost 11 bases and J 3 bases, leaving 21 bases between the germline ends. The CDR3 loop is CAGRGLGLLTDTQYF. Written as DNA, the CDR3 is TGTGCCGGCCGCGGGTTGGGCTTGTTGACAGATACGCAGTATTTT.

This chain's CDR3 is CASSKLGDREYYYEQYF. For the CDR3, the DNA is TGTGCCAGCAGCAAACTTGGGGACAGGGAGTACTATTACGAGCAGTACTTC. The chain recombines TRBV21-1 with TRBJ2-7; the table assigns TRBD1, which was not confirmed against the DNA. TRBV21-1 is listed as a pseudogene. The CDR3 length is 17 residues.

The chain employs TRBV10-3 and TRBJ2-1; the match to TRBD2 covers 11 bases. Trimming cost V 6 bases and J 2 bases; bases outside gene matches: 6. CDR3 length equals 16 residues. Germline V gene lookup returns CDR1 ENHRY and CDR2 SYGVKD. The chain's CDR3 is CAIRVGLAGTYNEQFF. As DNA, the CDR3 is TGTGCCATCAGGGTAGGACTAGCGGGCACCTACAATGAGCAGTTCTTC.

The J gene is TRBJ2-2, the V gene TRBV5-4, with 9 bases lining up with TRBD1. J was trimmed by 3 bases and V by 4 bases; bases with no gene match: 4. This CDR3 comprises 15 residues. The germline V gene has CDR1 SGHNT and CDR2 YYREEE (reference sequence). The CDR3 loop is CASSRTGVDTGELFF. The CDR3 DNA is TGTGCCAGCAGCAGGACAGGGGTTGACACCGGGGAGCTGTTTTTT.

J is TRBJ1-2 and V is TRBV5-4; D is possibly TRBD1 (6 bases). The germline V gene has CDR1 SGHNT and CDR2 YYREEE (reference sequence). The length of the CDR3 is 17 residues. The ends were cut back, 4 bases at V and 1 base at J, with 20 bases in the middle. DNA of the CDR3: TGTGCCAGCAGCCGGGGCGGCGGGGGGCAGGGTAACTATGGCTACACCTTC. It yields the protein CASSRGGGGQGNYGYTF.

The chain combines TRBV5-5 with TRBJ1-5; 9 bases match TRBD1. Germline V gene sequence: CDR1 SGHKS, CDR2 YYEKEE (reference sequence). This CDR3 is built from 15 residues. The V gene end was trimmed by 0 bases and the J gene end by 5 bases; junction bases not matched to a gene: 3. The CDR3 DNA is TGTGCCAGCAGCTTGGCCGGGACAGGGCATCAGCCCCAGCATTTT. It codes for CASSLAGTGHQPQHF.

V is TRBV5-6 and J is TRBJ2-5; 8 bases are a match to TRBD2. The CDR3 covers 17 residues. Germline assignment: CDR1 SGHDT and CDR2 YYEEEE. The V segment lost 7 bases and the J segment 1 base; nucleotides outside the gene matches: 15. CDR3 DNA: TGTGCCAGCTACTCCGGAGCTAGCGGGCGGGTCCAAGAGACCCAGTACTTC. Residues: CASYSGASGRVQETQYF.

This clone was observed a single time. This chain's CDR3 is CASSSVFTGELFF. DNA for the CDR3: TGTGCCAGCAGTTCCGTTTTCACCGGGGAGCTGTTTTTT. The genes are TRBV6-6 and TRBJ2-2; D call uncertain. The CDR3 extends over 13 amino acids. The V gene lost 4 bases and the J gene lost 4 bases, with 7 bases spanning the gap. Germline V CDR1 and CDR2: MNHNY, SVGAGI (reference sequence).

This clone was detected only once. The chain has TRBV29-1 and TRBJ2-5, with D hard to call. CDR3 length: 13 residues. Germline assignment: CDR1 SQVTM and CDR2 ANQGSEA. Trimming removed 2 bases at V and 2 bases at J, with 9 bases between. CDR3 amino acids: CSVEYAVQETQYF. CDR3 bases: TGCAGCGTTGAATACGCCGTACAAGAGACCCAGTACTTC.

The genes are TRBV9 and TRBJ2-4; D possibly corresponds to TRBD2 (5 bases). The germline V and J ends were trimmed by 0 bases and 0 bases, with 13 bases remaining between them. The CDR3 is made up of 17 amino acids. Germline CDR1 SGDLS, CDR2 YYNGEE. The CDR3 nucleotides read TGTGCCAGCAGCGTAGGGGGAGACTCGCTAGCCAAAAACATTCAGTACTTC. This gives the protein CASSVGGDSLAKNIQYF.

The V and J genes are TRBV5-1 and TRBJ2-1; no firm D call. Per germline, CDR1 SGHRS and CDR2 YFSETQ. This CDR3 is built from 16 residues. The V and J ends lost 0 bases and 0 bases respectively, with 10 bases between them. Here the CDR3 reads CASSLGSRSSYNEQFF. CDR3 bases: TGCGCCAGCAGCTTGGGGTCCAGGAGCTCCTACAATGAGCAGTTCTTC.

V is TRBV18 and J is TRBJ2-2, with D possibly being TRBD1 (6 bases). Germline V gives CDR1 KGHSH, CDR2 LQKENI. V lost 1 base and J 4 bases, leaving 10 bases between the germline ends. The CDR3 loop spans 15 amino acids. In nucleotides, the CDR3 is TGTGCCAGCTCACCACTAAGGGGGAGCACCGGGGAGCTGTTTTTT. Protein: CASSPLRGSTGELFF.

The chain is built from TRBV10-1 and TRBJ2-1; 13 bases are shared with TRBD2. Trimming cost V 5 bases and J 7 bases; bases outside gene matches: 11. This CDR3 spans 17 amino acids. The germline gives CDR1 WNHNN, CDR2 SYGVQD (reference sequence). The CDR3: CASSPTSLAGGGNEQFF. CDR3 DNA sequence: TGCGCCAGCAGTCCTACCTCACTAGCGGGAGGGGGAAATGAGCAGTTCTTC.

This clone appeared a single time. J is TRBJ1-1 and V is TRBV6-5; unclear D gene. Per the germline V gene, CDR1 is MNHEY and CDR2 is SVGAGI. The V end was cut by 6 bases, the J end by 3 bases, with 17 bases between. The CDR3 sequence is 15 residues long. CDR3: CASSPPPLRHTEAFF. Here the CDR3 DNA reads TGTGCCAGCAGCCCTCCCCCCCTGAGGCACACTGAAGCTTTCTTT.

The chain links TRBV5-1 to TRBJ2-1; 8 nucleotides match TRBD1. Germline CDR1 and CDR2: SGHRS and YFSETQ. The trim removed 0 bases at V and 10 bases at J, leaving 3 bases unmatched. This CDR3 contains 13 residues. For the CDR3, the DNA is TGCGCCAGCAGCTTGGGGGACAGGTCGGAGCAGTTCTTC. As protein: CASSLGDRSEQFF.